These 24 T cell receptor beta chains share one sample of origin, sequenced in a study of blood T cell repertoires in COVID-19. Repertoires were generated with immunoSEQ multiplex PCR, while TCRdb's copy carries only in-frame clones and drops some. The sample records 200,000 to 250,000 clones, approximately 82% being singletons. Sequenced sample: peripheral blood. Every receptor here comes from a woman between 70 and 85 years old with active or convalescent COVID-19.

The J gene is TRBJ1-4, the V gene TRBV4-1; 8 positions agree with TRBD1. The J segment lost 5 bases and the V segment lost 5 bases, leaving 4 bases of the junction unmatched. CDR1 and CDR2 from the germline V gene are MGHRA and YSYEKL. CDR3 length: 14 residues. This CDR3 reads CASSSGQGNEKLFF. The CDR3, as DNA: TGCGCCAGCAGCTCCGGACAGGGCAATGAAAAACTGTTTTTT.

This clone showed up just once. This chain connects TRBV11-2 to TRBJ2-3; D ambiguous. Germline V gene sequence: CDR1 SGHAT, CDR2 FQNNGV. The CDR3 sequence is 15 residues long. V was clipped by 5 bases and J by 0 bases, with 12 bases between them. The CDR3 reads CASSPPPTSTDTQYF. DNA of the CDR3: TGTGCCAGCAGCCCGCCTCCCACTAGCACAGATACGCAGTATTTT.

The gene calls are TRBV6-6 and TRBJ2-5; D call uncertain. Germline values: CDR1 MNHNY, CDR2 SVGAGI (reference sequence). This CDR3 spans 13 amino acids. Trimming took 5 bases from V and 4 from J, leaving 11 bases between them. The CDR3 spells CASSTPPGETQYF. CDR3 nucleotide sequence: TGTGCCAGCAGTACTCCTCCCGGAGAGACCCAGTACTTC.

The V and J genes are TRBV24-1 and TRBJ2-5; 7 bases agree with TRBD2. The V gene's germline CDR1 is KGHDR and CDR2 SFDVKD. The CDR3 is made up of 14 amino acids. V was clipped by 1 base and J by 3 bases; unmatched bases: 1. The CDR3 is CATSDFAGEETQYF. The CDR3 DNA reads as TGTGCCACCAGTGATTTTGCGGGGGAAGAGACCCAGTACTTC.

The genes are TRBV11-2 and TRBJ2-5; 8 bases match TRBD1. Germline-derived CDR1 and CDR2 are SGHAT and FQNNGV. V gave up 4 bases and J gave up 5 bases; unmatched junction bases: 6. The CDR3 is 14 residues long. This CDR3 reads CASSSGQGWETQYF. DNA of the CDR3: TGTGCCAGCAGCTCCGGACAGGGTTGGGAGACCCAGTACTTC.

V usage is TRBV25-1 and J usage is TRBJ2-7; D remains unclear. CDR3 size: 11 residues. V dropped 4 bases and J dropped 2 bases, with 3 bases sitting between them. Germline lookup yields CDR1 MGHDK and CDR2 SYGVNS. CDR3 sequence reads: CASSAAYEQYF. The CDR3 DNA reads as TGTGCCAGCAGTGCGGCCTACGAGCAGTACTTC.

The sample holds a few counts of this clone. The V call is TRBV2, the J call TRBJ2-1; TRBD1 agrees at 7 bases. There are 12 residues in the CDR3. The germline CDR1 and CDR2 sequences are SNHLY and FYNNEI. J gave up 7 bases and V 8 bases, and 5 bases lay outside the gene matches. For the CDR3, the DNA is TGTGCCAGCGGATGGGACAGAAATGAGCAGTTCTTC. This translates into CASGWDRNEQFF.

This clone was picked up a small number of times. The chain carries TRBV5-1 and TRBJ2-3; D might be TRBD2 (6 bases). This CDR3 contains 15 residues. The germline V gene has CDR1 SGHRS and CDR2 YFSETQ. V gave up 3 bases and J gave up 5 bases, with 16 bases separating them. The CDR3, as DNA: TGCGCCAGCAGCTCCCTCGGGGAGGCTCAAGATACGCAGTATTTT. Translated, it gives CASSSLGEAQDTQYF.

The chain uses TRBV7-2 and TRBJ2-7; maybe TRBD1 (5 bases). This CDR3 is 15 amino acids long. The ends were cut back, 5 bases at V and 1 base at J, with 15 bases in the middle. Germline-derived CDR1 and CDR2 are SGHTA and FQGNSA. The CDR3 sequence: CASSPLKGPSYEQYF. CDR3 bases: TGTGCCAGCAGCCCCCTCAAGGGGCCATCCTACGAGCAGTACTTC.

The chain links TRBV19 to TRBJ2-7; 11 bases agree with TRBD1. Germline V gene data show CDR1 as LNHDA and CDR2 as SQIVND (reference sequence). The CDR3 spans 14 residues. The V gene end was trimmed by 5 bases and the J gene end by 4 bases; junction bases not matched to a gene: 4. CDR3 nucleotides: TGTGCCAGTAGTCTGGGGACAGGGGGTTACGAGCAGTACTTC. Translating gives CASSLGTGGYEQYF. Looking up the rest from reference TRBV19 and TRBJ2-7 gives the full variable domain: DGGITQSPKYLFRKEGQNVTLSCEQNLNHDAMYWYRQDPGQGLRLIYYSQIVNDFQKGDIAEGYSVSREKKESFPLTVTSAQKNPTAFYLCASSLGTGGYEQYFGPGTRLTVT.

This chain joins TRBV5-8 and TRBJ1-2, with 9 bases fitting TRBD1. The CDR3 has 14 residues. Losses at the gene ends were 1 base for V and 4 bases for J; bases not matched to a gene: 2. Germline CDR1 is SGHTS and CDR2 is YDEGEE. CDR3 in amino acids: CASSLTGGGYGYTF. Here the CDR3 DNA reads TGTGCCAGCAGCTTGACAGGGGGCGGCTATGGCTACACCTTC. The whole variable domain, filled in from reference TRBV5-8 and TRBJ1-2, reads EAGVTQSPTHLIKTRGQQATLRCSPISGHTSVYWYQQALGLGLQFLLWYDEGEERNRGNFPPRFSGRQFPNYSSELNVNALELEDSALYLCASSLTGGGYGYTFGSGTRLTVV.

The chain links TRBV5-6 to TRBJ2-3; 9 bases match TRBD2. Trimming at V came to 4 bases and at J to 3 bases, leaving 3 bases not matched to a gene. The CDR3 loop spans 14 amino acids. Per the germline V gene, CDR1 is SGHDT and CDR2 is YYEEEE. CDR3 in amino acids: CASSESGRTDTQYF. Here the CDR3 DNA reads TGTGCCAGCAGCGAGAGCGGGAGGACAGATACGCAGTATTTT.

The chain has TRBV15 and TRBJ1-5; D perhaps matches TRBD1 (5 bases). The germline V and J ends were trimmed by 0 bases and 7 bases, with 13 bases remaining between them. Germline V gene lookup returns CDR1 LNHNV and CDR2 YYDKDF (reference sequence). There are 15 residues in the CDR3. The CDR3 loop reads CATSRDLSGGQPQHF. In DNA form, the CDR3 reads TGTGCCACCAGCAGAGATCTCTCCGGGGGGCAGCCCCAGCATTTT.

V is TRBV6-2 or TRBV6-3 and J is TRBJ2-7; possible D gene TRBD2, 6 bases. Per the germline V gene, CDR1 is MNHEY and CDR2 is SVGEGT. The CDR3 has 14 residues. V was shortened by 0 bases and J by 6 bases, with 12 bases between the two germline ends. CDR3 nucleotide sequence: TGTGCCAGCAGTTACTCCGGGAGTGGCGGCGAGCAGTACTTC. It specifies CASSYSGSGGEQYF.

The table lists this clone with a few counts. The chain couples TRBV6-2 or TRBV6-3 to TRBJ2-7; D might be TRBD1 (7 bases). CDR1 is MNHEY, CDR2 SVGEGT, per germline. With 2 bases removed from V and 0 bases from J, the gap between germline ends came to 17 bases. The CDR3 has 17 residues. This CDR3 reads CASSYPEGARGSYEQYF. The CDR3 region has the DNA TGTGCCAGCAGTTACCCTGAGGGGGCGCGGGGCTCCTACGAGCAGTACTTC.

V usage is TRBV7-9 and J usage is TRBJ1-2, with D possibly being TRBD1 (5 bases). Germline V gene lookup returns CDR1 SEHNR and CDR2 FQNEAQ (reference sequence). CDR3 size: 14 residues. Trimming stripped 6 bases from V and 7 bases from J, with 18 bases between. The CDR3 DNA reads TGTGCCAGCAGTCCCGACGGGGGAGGCTCTGGCTACACCTTC. This gives the protein CASSPDGGGSGYTF.

The sample holds one count of this clone. The chain combines TRBV4-3 with TRBJ2-3, with 10 nucleotides matching TRBD2. With 1 base clipped from V and 4 bases from J, the junction kept 8 bases outside the gene matches. The CDR3 is 17 residues long. Germline loops: CDR1 LGHNA, CDR2 YSLEER. The CDR3 DNA is TGCGCCAGCAGCCAAGCGGAAGCGGGGGGGCAAGCAGATACGCAGTATTTT. It yields the protein CASSQAEAGGQADTQYF.

The V gene is TRBV15, the J gene TRBJ2-3; 7 bases are shared with TRBD1. In germline, CDR1 is LNHNV, CDR2 YYDKDF (reference sequence). Trimming cost V 0 bases and J 2 bases; bases outside gene matches: 17. This CDR3 spans 20 amino acids. The CDR3 DNA is TGTGCCACCAGCAGAGATCCCACTTTCCGGGACAGCGAGAACACAGATACGCAGTATTTT. Amino acids: CATSRDPTFRDSENTDTQYF.

This chain links TRBV7-6 with TRBJ2-1; 12 bases line up with TRBD1. Looked up from germline, CDR1 is SGHVS and CDR2 is FNYEAQ. The length of the CDR3 is 21 residues. J was trimmed by 6 bases and V by 5 bases; bases with no gene match: 23. Here the CDR3 DNA reads TGTGCCAGCAGCAAAAAGGCCGGGACAGGGGGCGCGTCGGGAGGGCTCAATGAGCAGTTCTTC. Amino acids: CASSKKAGTGGASGGLNEQFF.

The chain is built from TRBV3-1 (or the pseudogene TRBV3-2) and TRBJ2-7; TRBD2 is a possible D gene (5 bases). The CDR3 contains 16 residues. Trimming pared 4 bases from V and 6 bases from J, leaving 22 bases between. Per the germline V gene, CDR1 is LGHDT and CDR2 is YNNKEL (reference sequence). CDR3 bases: TGTGCCAGCAGCCCTATCGGGATGGGTACGGAGAGCGAGCAGTACTTC. Its translation is CASSPIGMGTESEQYF.

The chain recombines TRBV6-2 or TRBV6-3 with TRBJ2-7; 14 nucleotides align to TRBD2. The trim removed 0 bases at V and 3 bases at J, leaving 10 bases unmatched. The CDR3 length is 19 residues. The V gene's germline CDR1 is MNHEY and CDR2 SVGEGT. The CDR3: CASSYSYRGTSGGYYEQYF. CDR3 DNA sequence: TGTGCCAGCAGTTACTCCTACAGGGGGACTAGCGGGGGATACTACGAGCAGTACTTC.

In this sample, this clone turned up once. The chain has TRBV29-1 and TRBJ2-7; 9 bases fit TRBD1. V trimming: 2 bases; J trimming: 6 bases; junction bases outside the gene matches: 5. The CDR3 has 13 residues. The germline V gene encodes CDR1 SQVTM and CDR2 ANQGSEA. In DNA form, the CDR3 reads TGCAGCGTTGAAACACAGGGGGCTGGCGAGCAGTACTTC. Translated, it gives CSVETQGAGEQYF.

Comments on this clone: Germline is not matched at one junction end, which may reflect a read error. J is TRBJ2-3 and V is TRBV7-7; TRBD2 matches at 8 bases. The CDR3 is made up of 15 amino acids. Germline-derived CDR1 and CDR2 are SSHAT and FNYEAQ (reference sequence). In nucleotides, the CDR3 is TGTGCTAGCAGCTCCGGACTAGCTAGCACAGATACGCAGTATTTT. It yields the protein CASSSGLASTDTQYF.

The V call is TRBV18, the J call TRBJ1-1; no firm D call. The CDR3 is 14 amino acids. CDR1 is KGHSH, CDR2 LQKENI, per germline. The V end lost 3 bases, the J end lost 6 bases, and 14 bases lay between the germline ends. The CDR3 protein is CASSPQEGFAEAFF. DNA for the CDR3: TGTGCCAGCTCACCCCAGGAAGGTTTCGCTGAAGCTTTCTTT.